These T cell receptor beta chains were read from a single sample in a study of shared clonotypes between healthy human individuals. Generated by immunoSEQ multiplex PCR, the TCRdb table keeps only in-frame clones and is missing some. The table includes under 650,000 clones, 90% to 96% detected once. Material for sequencing was naive CD4+ T cells sorted from blood. These receptor sequences come from a woman in her twenties or thirties in good health. The conserved cysteine and the conserved F or W are not part of the CDR3 here. The order of the fields is J gene, clone size, V gene, CDR3 protein. Some rows have no size entry. The others give once, few or many, or a class for an expanded clone.

>TRBJ1-2|NA|TRBV6-5
ASNPGGLQGHGYT
>TRBJ1-2|few|TRBV5-1
ASSSNREGYGYT
>TRBJ2-6|NA|TRBV28
ASSQGVAGANVLT
>TRBJ1-1|NA|TRBV5-4
ASSVDLTGVTEAF
>TRBJ2-1|once|TRBV7-3
ASSLGLNRGRQF
>TRBJ2-5|NA|TRBV27
ASSPYRMQETQY
>TRBJ1-5|once|TRBV15
ATSREMRGWINMSNQPQH
>TRBJ2-7|NA|TRBV7-9
ASSSIRQGPYEQY
>TRBJ2-1|NA|TRBV18
ASSPGQGYNEQF
>TRBJ2-7|NA|TRBV25-1
ASSESFGLAGNEQY
>TRBJ2-7|NA|TRBV18
ASSRTGDGEQY
>TRBJ2-1|NA|TRBV2
ATGPGTSNEQF
>TRBJ2-5|NA|TRBV25-1
ACAGSSGTQY